These T cell receptor beta chains were read from a single sample in a study of OX40 agonist ivuxolimab in advanced cancers. The assay was immunoSEQ multiplex PCR, and TCRdb's table has in-frame clones only and misses some. The data show some 59,000 clones, roughly 80% seen once. The sample was CD4+ or CD8+ T cells sorted from blood, taken in a trial of the OX40 agonist ivuxolimab. The source of these receptors is an adult with an advanced solid tumor such as melanoma, head and neck, liver or kidney cancer. Both conserved end residues are part of each CDR3. D genes are given only for firm matches. The size field is filled for only some rows; it gives once, few, many or a size class.

j_call v_call d_call clone_size cdr3_nt cdr3_aa
TRBJ2-4 TRBV30 TRBD1 - TGTGCCTGGAGCCGACAGACAGGGTCAGGTGGAAACATTCAGTACTTC CAWSRQTGSGGNIQYF
TRBJ1-5 TRBV19 TRBD1 - TGTGCCAGTAGTATGTGGACAGGAGCCGTTGGCAATCAGCCCCAGCATTTT CASSMWTGAVGNQPQHF
TRBJ1-2 TRBV21-1 - - TGTGCCAGCAGCCTAACTCGGCCCTTCAGTATCTATGGCTACACCTTC CASSLTRPFSIYGYTF
TRBJ2-3 TRBV19 TRBD2 - TGTGCCAGTAGTATAGGGGATTGGCGGGGGGCGGAAGATACGCAGTATTTT CASSIGDWRGAEDTQYF
TRBJ1-2 TRBV27 TRBD1 - TGTGCCAGCGGGGGGGCTGGACAGGGGGCGGGCTATGGCTACACCTTC CASGGAGQGAGYGYTF
TRBJ2-7 TRBV13 - - TGTGCCAGCAGCTCCTACGAGCAGTACTTC CASSSYEQYF
TRBJ1-6 TRBV6-6 TRBD1 - TGTGCCAGCAGTTACATCCACAGGGGGAATTCACCCCTCCACTTT CASSYIHRGNSPLHF
TRBJ2-3 TRBV18 - - TGTGCCAGCTCACCAAAATATATTTCTACAGATACGCAGTATTTT CASSPKYISTDTQYF
TRBJ2-3 TRBV9 - - TGTGCCAGCAGCGTAGCCCCTACTAGCACAGATACGCAGTATTTT CASSVAPTSTDTQYF
TRBJ1-3 TRBV5-1 TRBD1 once TGCGCCAGCAGCAGGGGACAGGGTGGAGACACCATATATTTT CASSRGQGGDTIYF
TRBJ2-6 TRBV21-1 - few TGTGCCAGCAGCCGAGACAGGGACTACTGCTCTGGGGCCAACGTCCTGACTTTC CASSRDRDYCSGANVLTF
TRBJ1-2 TRBV27 TRBD1 - TGTGCCAGCAGTCATGGGGACAGGGGGCTCGACTATGGCTACACCTTC CASSHGDRGLDYGYTF
TRBJ1-5 TRBV7-2 TRBD1 - TGTGCCAGCAGCTTATCTTCAGGGGGGGGCGTTAGCAATCAGCCCCAGCATTTT CASSLSSGGGVSNQPQHF
TRBJ2-7 TRBV6-5 - - TGTGCCAGCAGTTACGTGGCTAACGAGCAGTACTTC CASSYVANEQYF
TRBJ2-7 TRBV9 - - TGTGCCAGCAGCGGGGGCGGGCATTTCTCCTACGAGCAGTACTTC CASSGGGHFSYEQYF
TRBJ1-2 TRBV29-1 TRBD1 - TGCAGCGTTGAGGAGAGGACAGGGTACTATGGCTACACCTTC CSVEERTGYYGYTF
TRBJ2-4 TRBV5-4 - - TGTGCCAGCAGCTCGCCGGCATTGGGCAAAAACATTCAGTACTTC CASSSPALGKNIQYF
TRBJ2-2 TRBV19 TRBD2 - TGTGCCAGTAGTATCGGTAGCGGGAGGGGGAACACCGGGGAGCTGTTTTTT CASSIGSGRGNTGELFF
TRBJ1-1 TRBV2 - - TGTGCCAGCAAAGGGTGGGGGAACACTGAAGCTTTCTTT CASKGWGNTEAFF
TRBJ2-5 TRBV27 TRBD1 once TGTGCCAGCAGGGGGACAGGGGTCGTGACCCAGTACTTC CASRGTGVVTQYF
TRBJ2-2 TRBV7-2 TRBD2 - TGTGCCAGCAGCAGGACTAGCGGAAACACCGGGGAGCTGTTTTTT CASSRTSGNTGELFF
TRBJ1-2 TRBV19 - - TGTGCCAGTAGTATTGGTAGGGAAAGGGCCGGTGGCTACACCTTC CASSIGRERAGGYTF
TRBJ1-1 TRBV5-1 TRBD1 - TGCGCCAGCAGCTTAACTCAACAGGGGTGGGACACTGAAGCTTTCTTT CASSLTQQGWDTEAFF
TRBJ1-1 TRBV7-2 TRBD1 - TGTGCCAGCAGCGTGTCACGCTGGGACAGAGGGGAAGAAGCTTTCTTT CASSVSRWDRGEEAFF
TRBJ2-1 TRBV10-2 TRBD2 few TGCGCCACCTGGGGTAGCGGGAGTCGGGGACCAAATGAGCAGTTCTTC CATWGSGSRGPNEQFF
TRBJ1-1 TRBV19 - - TGTGCCAGTAGTATTTTGCAGAACACTGAAGCTTTCTTT CASSILQNTEAFF
TRBJ2-3 TRBV15 TRBD2 - TGTGCCACCAGCATAGCGGGGGCCGATACGCAGTATTTT CATSIAGADTQYF
TRBJ1-5 TRBV5-5 - few TGTGCCAGCAGCGTACAGGGCCCTCAGCCCCAGCATTTT CASSVQGPQPQHF
TRBJ1-6 TRBV5-8 - - TGTGCCAGCAGGCTTCCGGGGTCCCACCATAGTGCTTCACCCCTCCACTTT CASRLPGSHHSASPLHF
TRBJ2-7 TRBV23-1 - - TGCGCCAGCAGTCCCAATCGCGCAGGGATCGCCTACGAGCAGTACTTC CASSPNRAGIAYEQYF
TRBJ1-5 TRBV6-5 - - TGTGCCACACAGGGAGGGCCCCTCAATCAGCCCCAGCATTTT CATQGGPLNQPQHF
TRBJ1-1 TRBV7-2 - - TGTGCCAGCAGCTTTCTTAACACTGAAGCTTTCTTT CASSFLNTEAFF
TRBJ2-5 TRBV6-5 - - TGTGCCAGCAGTTACCGGAGACAGGCCCAAGAGACCCAGTACTTC CASSYRRQAQETQYF
TRBJ1-6 TRBV7-2 - - TGTGCCAGCAGCTTTAGGGGACGAGGGGTTCCTAATTCACCCCTCCACTTT CASSFRGRGVPNSPLHF
TRBJ1-2 TRBV7-9 TRBD1 once TGTGCCAGCAGCTCCCCAGGGGGTGCTGGCTACACCTTC CASSSPGGAGYTF
TRBJ2-2 TRBV27 - - TGTGCCAGCAGTTCGGGAAAGAGCACCGGGGAGCTGTTTTTT CASSSGKSTGELFF
TRBJ1-4 TRBV19 TRBD1 medium-sized TGTGCCAGTAGCACAGGGGTGGAAAAACTGTTTTTT CASSTGVEKLFF
TRBJ2-7 TRBV5-6 - - TGTGCCAGCAGCTTATACATGCTCGTCCTAGGCGAGCAGTACTTC CASSLYMLVLGEQYF
TRBJ2-1 TRBV19 - few TGTGCCAGTAGTATAGGAACAATCTCCTACAATGAGCAGTTCTTC CASSIGTISYNEQFF
TRBJ1-1 TRBV7-8 - - TGTGCCAGCAGCTTAGTGATAGGAAACACTGAAGCTTTCTTT CASSLVIGNTEAFF
TRBJ1-5 TRBV19 - medium-sized TGTGCCAGTAGCATACAGGGAGGCAATCAGCCCCAGCATTTT CASSIQGGNQPQHF
TRBJ1-2 TRBV5-8 - few TGTGCCAGCAGCTCGGACACCCTGCTTGGCTACACCTTC CASSSDTLLGYTF
TRBJ2-1 TRBV7-3 - few TGTGCCAGCAGCTCGCAGGGGAGGAATGAGCAGTTCTTC CASSSQGRNEQFF
TRBJ2-3 TRBV27 - once TGTGCCAGCAGTTTATCAGGCAGCACAGATACGCAGTATTTT CASSLSGSTDTQYF
TRBJ2-1 TRBV2 - - TGTGCCAGCCTGAGCGGCCGTAACAATGAGCAGTTCTTC CASLSGRNNEQFF